This T cell receptor (beta chain) is from a study of T cells in localized non-small cell lung cancer. Trimming took off 7 bases at V and 2 bases at J, with 15 bases between the two ends. The CDR3 covers 15 residues. Germline CDR1 reads LNHDA; CDR2 reads SQIVND (reference sequence). Produced via immunoSEQ multiplex PCR; TCRdb's table is partial and in-frame only. The sample records approximately 2,000 clones, 35% being singletons. This clone has more than one count but fewer than ten. What it binds is not known. Study-level findings and limits: It remains possible that heterogeneity exists, since only one tumor region was sequenced. Among the tissues sampled, uninvolved adjacent lung had the highest T cell clonality, above tumor. Median detection of top 100 tumor clones in adjacent lung was over 45 clones. An association was observed between higher blood T cell density and longer overall survival.

This sequence originates from a female donor over 55 with stage I lung adenocarcinoma. Sequencing was performed on lung tumor tissue, taken before any cancer treatment. The gene calls are TRBV19 and TRBJ1-5, with D maybe TRBD1 (5 bases). The CDR3 DNA reads TGTGCCAGTAAACCGGGACTCAGGGGCAATCAGCCCCAGCATTTT. Translating it yields CASKPGLRGNQPQHF.